This passage covers 18 T cell receptor beta chains from one sample sequenced in a study of T cell responses to AZD1222 COVID-19 vaccine. Some clones are missing from TCRdb's copy, which holds only in-frame ones; the method was immunoSEQ multiplex PCR. The sample yields under 150,000 clones, about 92% seen once. The sequencing used peripheral blood, collected on day 0 of AZD1222 vaccination. The receptors come from an adult in good health.

The V and J genes are TRBV3-1 (or the pseudogene TRBV3-2) and TRBJ1-3, with 9 bases that match TRBD1. Germline V gene data show CDR1 as LGHDT and CDR2 as YNNKEL (reference sequence). This CDR3 contains 14 residues. V was pared by 5 bases and J by 3 bases, with 2 bases of the junction left unmatched. For the CDR3, the DNA is TGTGCCAGCAGCACAGGGGGCGGTGGAAACACCATATATTTT. This sequence encodes CASSTGGGGNTIYF.

The V call is TRBV5-5, the J call TRBJ2-7; a possible D gene is TRBD1 (6 bases). This CDR3 is 16 amino acids long. Germline CDR1 and CDR2: SGHKS and YYEKEE (reference sequence). V was cut by 4 bases and J by 4 bases, with 21 bases left in between. CDR3: CASSRTAGDGSYEQYF. CDR3 nucleotides: TGTGCCAGCAGCCGTACTGCAGGGGATGGAAGTTACGAGCAGTACTTC.

The CDR3 reads CASSREMEGTGNTIYF. In DNA, the CDR3 is TGCGCCAGCAGCCGAGAAATGGAAGGGACTGGAAACACCATATATTTT. The genes are TRBV4-3 and TRBJ1-3; D remains ambiguous. Trimming took off 4 bases at V and 2 bases at J, with 15 bases between the two ends. From germline, CDR1 is LGHNA and CDR2 YSLEER. There are 16 residues in the CDR3.

This chain joins TRBV7-2 and TRBJ1-2; 9 bases match TRBD1. The CDR3 runs to 16 residues. CDR1 is SGHTA and CDR2 is FQGNSA in the germline V gene. Unmatched junction bases numbered 7, after V lost 1 base and J lost 4 bases. The CDR3 sequence: CASSLVPQGAIYGYTF. The CDR3 DNA reads TGTGCCAGCAGCTTAGTCCCACAGGGGGCAATCTATGGCTACACCTTC.

With regard to this clone: This same CDR3 is encoded by further DNA sequences in the sample. This chain uses TRBV5-4 with TRBJ2-7; D ambiguous. Germline assignment: CDR1 SGHNT and CDR2 YYREEE (reference sequence). The CDR3 covers 11 residues. V was pared by 3 bases and J by 4 bases, with 5 bases between. For the CDR3, the DNA is TGTGCCAGCAGCTCTGCTTACGAGCAGTACTTC. Encoded protein: CASSSAYEQYF.

This chain connects TRBV4-1 to TRBJ1-2; 8 positions agree with TRBD1. The V segment lost 0 bases and the J segment 7 bases; nucleotides outside the gene matches: 7. The length of the CDR3 is 15 residues. The germline gives CDR1 MGHRA, CDR2 YSYEKL. The CDR3 reads CASSQEGQGRSGYTF. CDR3 in DNA: TGCGCCAGCAGCCAAGAAGGACAGGGTAGATCTGGCTACACCTTC.

The V call is TRBV12-3 or TRBV12-4, the J call TRBJ2-1; D is uncertain. The CDR3 covers 13 residues. The V end was cut by 10 bases, the J end by 7 bases, with 17 bases between. As DNA, the CDR3 is TGTGCCACCCTAAGTCCTTCCGGGAATGAGCAGTTCTTC. Protein product: CATLSPSGNEQFF.

This rearrangement joins TRBV4-3 to TRBJ1-2; D unresolved. CDR1 is LGHNA and CDR2 is YSLEER in the germline V gene. The CDR3 contains 13 residues. V was trimmed by 0 bases and J by 1 base, leaving 3 bases between them. CDR3 sequence (DNA): TGCGCCAGCAGCCAAGATCTTAACTATGGCTACACCTTC. Its protein is CASSQDLNYGYTF.

This chain joins TRBV6-2 or TRBV6-3 and TRBJ2-7; D is ambiguous. Germline V lookup: CDR1 MNHEY, CDR2 SVGEGT. The CDR3 loop spans 14 amino acids. Between the trimmed V and J ends, which lost 5 bases and 3 bases, there was a span of 14 bases. CDR3 loop: CASSPRWTDYEQYF. The DNA of the CDR3 is TGTGCCAGCAGTCCGCGGTGGACCGACTACGAGCAGTACTTC.

The rearrangement uses TRBV27 and TRBJ2-1; the D gene is possibly TRBD2 (7 bases). The V end lost 3 bases, the J end lost 8 bases, and 20 bases lay between the germline ends. Germline V gives CDR1 MNHEY, CDR2 SMNVEV (reference sequence). The CDR3 has 16 amino acids. The CDR3: CASSFPRGACCDEQFF. The DNA for the CDR3 is TGTGCCAGCAGTTTCCCCCGGGGGGCATGTTGCGATGAGCAGTTCTTC.

The chain joins TRBV11-2 to TRBJ2-5; no reliable D call. In germline, CDR1 is SGHAT, CDR2 FQNNGV. This CDR3 region has 13 residues. The ends were cut back, 0 bases at V and 5 bases at J, with 7 bases in the middle. CDR3 region: CASSLEWTETQYF. The CDR3 nucleotides are TGTGCCAGCAGCTTAGAGTGGACGGAGACCCAGTACTTC.

V is TRBV3-1 (or the pseudogene TRBV3-2) and J is TRBJ1-2; D not certain. V lost 1 base and J lost 0, with 9 bases in between. This CDR3 has 15 amino acids. Per the germline V gene, CDR1 is LGHDT and CDR2 is YNNKEL (reference sequence). The CDR3 bases are TGTGCCAGCAGCCAAGGGACTAATCCTAACTATGGCTACACCTTC. It specifies CASSQGTNPNYGYTF.

The V and J genes are TRBV10-1 and TRBJ2-2; no definite D call. Trimming took 2 bases from V and 6 from J, leaving 13 bases between them. CDR3 length equals 15 residues. CDR1 and CDR2 (germline): WNHNN, SYGVQD (reference sequence). The CDR3 DNA follows: TGCGCCAGCAGTGAGAGGCGCGCACCCCCCGGGGAGCTGTTTTTT. It is translated as CASSERRAPPGELFF.

This chain connects TRBV10-3 to TRBJ1-3; D possibly corresponds to TRBD1 (6 bases). Germline V gene lookup returns CDR1 ENHRY and CDR2 SYGVKD. V was trimmed by 4 bases and J by 4 bases, leaving 14 bases between them. The CDR3 spans 15 residues. CDR3: CAISGGGQWGNTIYF. The CDR3 DNA follows: TGTGCCATCAGTGGGGGAGGACAGTGGGGAAACACCATATATTTT.

The chain employs TRBV6-5 and TRBJ1-3; D remains unclear. Germline CDR1 is MNHEY and CDR2 is SVGAGI. V lost 7 bases and J 0 bases, leaving 13 bases between the germline ends. The CDR3 is 15 amino acids. CDR3 residues: CASTKPGSSGNTIYF. CDR3 DNA: TGTGCCAGCACTAAGCCGGGTAGCTCTGGAAACACCATATATTTT.

The chain joins TRBV19 to TRBJ1-2; 9 bases map to TRBD1. V shed 5 bases, J shed 9 bases, and the junction held 4 bases outside the gene matches. CDR1 and CDR2 (germline): LNHDA, SQIVND (reference sequence). CDR3 length equals 12 residues. DNA of the CDR3: TGTGCCAGTAGTGAGACAGGGGGAAGCTACACCTTC. Protein: CASSETGGSYTF.

This clone was recorded only once. CDR3 sequence reads: CASSQDEASGRIGELFF. DNA for the CDR3: TGCGCCAGCAGCCAAGATGAGGCTAGCGGGAGGATAGGGGAGCTGTTTTTT. The chain combines TRBV4-1 with TRBJ2-2; 11 bases match TRBD2. Germline trimming cut 0 bases from V and 8 bases from J; bases unmatched to any gene: 8. CDR3 length: 17 amino acids. Germline V gene data show CDR1 as MGHRA and CDR2 as YSYEKL.

V is TRBV5-1 and J is TRBJ2-2, with D perhaps matching TRBD1 (6 bases). The CDR3 length is 15 residues. The V gene lost 6 bases and the J gene lost 6 bases, with 18 bases spanning the gap. Germline CDR1 is SGHRS and CDR2 is YFSETQ. The CDR3 DNA reads as TGCGCCAGCATTTGGGACATGGGGTCCCCCGGGGAGCTGTTTTTT. This translates into CASIWDMGSPGELFF.